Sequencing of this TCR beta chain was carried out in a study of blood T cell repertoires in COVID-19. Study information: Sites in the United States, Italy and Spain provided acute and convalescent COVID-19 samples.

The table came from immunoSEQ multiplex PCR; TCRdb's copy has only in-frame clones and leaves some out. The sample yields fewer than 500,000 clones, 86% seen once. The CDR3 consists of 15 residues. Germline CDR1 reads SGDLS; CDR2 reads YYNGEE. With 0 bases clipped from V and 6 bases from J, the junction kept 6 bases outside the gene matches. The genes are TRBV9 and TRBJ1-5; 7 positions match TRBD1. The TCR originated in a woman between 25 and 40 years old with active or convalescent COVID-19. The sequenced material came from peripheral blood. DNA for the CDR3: TGTGCCAGCAGCGTAGGACAGGGTTCGTTTCAGCCCCAGCATTTT. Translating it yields CASSVGQGSFQPQHF.